The 13 T cell receptor beta chains below come from one sample, sequenced in a study of breast tumors, draining lymph nodes, adjacent tissues. Samples came from axillary lymph nodes draining the breast cancer. TCRdb re-derived calls from the multiplex PCR reads in MiXCR, one entry per CDR3 protein. The data contain about 230,000 distinct CDR3 sequences, approximately 30% of them singletons. What was sequenced was axillary lymph node tissue. Receptor source: a female donor with breast cancer. Some clones in this sample may be carry-over from other donors' samples.

This clonotype was seen ten or more times. The rearrangement joins TRBV2 to TRBJ2-3; 11 bases are shared with TRBD2. Germline V gene lookup returns CDR1 SNHLY and CDR2 FYNNEI. V lost 7 bases to trimming and J lost 3 bases; unmatched junction nucleotides: 3. This CDR3 contains 14 residues. CDR3 in amino acids: CASTGTSGTDTQYF. The CDR3 nucleotides are TGTGCCAGCACTGGGACTAGCGGAACAGATACGCAGTATTTT. The full variable domain, rest sourced from reference TRBV2 and TRBJ2-3, is EPEVTQTPSHQVTQMGQEVILRCVPISNHLYFYWYRQILGQKVEFLVSFYNNEISEKSEIFDDQFSVERPDGSNFTLKIRSTKLEDSAMYFCASTGTSGTDTQYFGPGTRLTVL.

This clonotype was seen repeatedly, ten times or more. A read error may produce the germline difference seen at one junction end. The CDR3, as DNA: TGTGCTAGCAGTCGACTAGCGGCTAGGACCACAGATACGCAGTATTTT. Amino acid sequence: CASSRLAARTTDTQYF. The chain links TRBV7-7 to TRBJ2-3, with 9 bases fitting TRBD2. The CDR3 has 16 residues. Germline-derived CDR1 and CDR2 are SSHAT and FNYEAQ (reference sequence).

This clonotype was counted at least ten times. This chain links TRBV11-3 with TRBJ2-1, with 12 nucleotides matching TRBD2. The CDR3 has 18 residues. V trimming: 2 bases; J trimming: 6 bases; junction bases outside the gene matches: 11. CDR1 is SGHNT, CDR2 YENEEA, per germline. This CDR3 reads CASSLFGASGRGGNEQFF. Written as DNA, the CDR3 is TGTGCCAGCAGCTTATTCGGGGCTAGCGGGAGGGGAGGCAATGAGCAGTTCTTC.

This clonotype was recorded at least ten times. The chain is built from TRBV14 and TRBJ2-1; D perhaps matches TRBD2 (7 bases). Germline values: CDR1 SGHDN, CDR2 FVKESK. The V gene lost 8 bases and the J gene lost 6 bases, with 20 bases spanning the gap. The CDR3 loop spans 15 amino acids. Here the CDR3 reads CASQRGEGSVNEQFF. The CDR3 coding sequence is TGTGCCAGCCAAAGGGGGGAGGGTTCAGTCAATGAGCAGTTCTTC.

Regarding this clonotype: This may stem from a read error, because a much larger clone lies one nucleotide away. The chain carries TRBV4-2 and TRBJ2-7; D is ambiguous. Germline CDR1 reads LGHNA; CDR2 reads YNFKEQ. CDR3 length: 14 amino acids. CDR3 region: CASSQDEQAYERYF. The CDR3 nucleotides read TGTGCCAGCAGCCAAGATGAGCAGGCCTACGAGCGGTACTTC.

This clonotype appeared many times. The chain has TRBV18 and TRBJ1-5; D is undetermined. The V and J ends lost 6 bases and 2 bases respectively, with 14 bases between them. The CDR3 sequence is 15 residues long. The germline V gene has CDR1 KGHSH and CDR2 LQKENI. The CDR3 is CASSSSYGGNQPQHF. The DNA for the CDR3 is TGTGCCAGCTCTAGCAGTTATGGAGGCAATCAGCCCCAGCATTTT.

Ten or more counts support this clonotype. V and J are TRBV11-3 and TRBJ2-3; TRBD1 agrees at 9 bases. Germline assignment: CDR1 SGHNT and CDR2 YENEEA. V was pared by 3 bases and J by 4 bases, with 8 bases of the junction left unmatched. The CDR3 spans 16 residues. The CDR3 loop is CASSFRGQGFSDTQYF. The CDR3 DNA follows: TGTGCCAGCAGCTTCAGGGGACAGGGCTTTTCAGATACGCAGTATTTT.

This clonotype has at least ten counts. This sequence joins TRBV4-1 and TRBJ2-5; TRBD1 aligns across 8 bases. V shed 3 bases, J shed 2 bases, and the junction held 2 bases outside the gene matches. The germline gives CDR1 MGHRA, CDR2 YSYEKL. CDR3 length equals 14 residues. The DNA of the CDR3 is TGCGCCAGCAGCCACTACAGGGGGCAAGAGACCCAGTACTTC. It yields the protein CASSHYRGQETQYF.

This chain links TRBV24-1 with TRBJ2-1, with 7 bases identical to TRBD2. V dropped 5 bases and J dropped 5; count of bases not matched to a gene: 11. The germline V gene encodes CDR1 KGHDR and CDR2 SFDVKD. The CDR3 consists of 16 residues. CDR3 in DNA: TGTGCCACCAGTGCCCGGAGGGCTAGCGGACACAATGAGCAGTTCTTC. Amino acid sequence: CATSARRASGHNEQFF.

The V and J genes are TRBV9 and TRBJ2-3; 9 positions match TRBD2. Germline loops: CDR1 SGDLS, CDR2 YYNGEE. The CDR3 contains 15 residues. Trimming removed 4 bases from V and 10 bases from J; junction bases left unmatched: 13. CDR3 sequence reads: CASSLAVAGVDAQYF. CDR3 nucleotide sequence: TGTGCCAGCAGCCTAGCGGTAGCGGGAGTTGATGCGCAGTATTTT.

This clonotype has a count of ten or more. The chain has TRBV19 and TRBJ1-2, with 8 bases matching TRBD1. Germline CDR1 reads LNHDA; CDR2 reads SQIVND (reference sequence). V lost 3 bases to trimming and J lost 6 bases; unmatched junction nucleotides: 6. The CDR3 totals 14 residues. The DNA of the CDR3 is TGTGCCAGTAGTATTCCCCAGGGGGCGAATGGCTACACCTTC. Protein: CASSIPQGANGYTF.

This clonotype was recorded at least ten times. The chain carries TRBV28 and TRBJ1-6, with 9 bases that match TRBD1. CDR1 and CDR2 (germline): MDHEN, SYDVKM. The CDR3 runs to 14 residues. V trimming: 5 bases; J trimming: 10 bases; junction bases outside the gene matches: 6. The CDR3 spells CASSLRTGVSPLHF. In DNA form, the CDR3 reads TGTGCCAGCAGTCTCCGGACAGGGGTATCACCCCTCCACTTT.

This clonotype has at least ten counts. This chain joins TRBV5-1 and TRBJ2-1; the match to TRBD1 covers 10 bases. J was trimmed by 7 bases and V by 4 bases; bases with no gene match: 8. The CDR3 sequence is 15 residues long. Germline V gene lookup returns CDR1 SGHRS and CDR2 YFSETQ. CDR3 loop: CASSETGQGWNEQFF. Here the CDR3 DNA reads TGCGCCAGCAGCGAAACGGGACAGGGGTGGAATGAGCAGTTCTTC.